This T cell receptor (beta chain) was sequenced in a study of blood T cell repertoires in COVID-19. Study background: The United States, Italy and Spain supplied acute and convalescent COVID-19 samples.

J gave up 6 bases and V 0 bases, and 5 bases lay outside the gene matches. CDR3 length: 15 amino acids. Germline values: CDR1 LGHDT, CDR2 YNNKEL (reference sequence). Libraries were prepared by immunoSEQ multiplex PCR; TCRdb keeps only in-frame clonotypes and omits some of them. The repertoire holds approximately 470,000 clones, with 70% to 90% as singletons. The chain has TRBV3-1 (or the pseudogene TRBV3-2) and TRBJ1-1, with 9 bases lining up with TRBD1. The sequenced sample consisted of peripheral blood. The TCR originated in a human donor in a cohort sampled during active COVID-19. The CDR3 bases are TGTGCCAGCAGCCAAGAGCTGACAGGGGGTTCTGAAGCTTTCTTT. This codes for CASSQELTGGSEAFF.